The present T cell receptor (beta chain) was sequenced within a study of tumor-infiltrating lymphocytes in localized non-small cell lung cancer. Sequenced by immunoSEQ multiplex PCR; TCRdb stores in-frame clones only, minus some. This sample has about 12,000 clones; about 83% occur once, and the top ten carry about 7.9%. This clonotype originated in a human donor with non-small cell lung cancer. Sequencing was done on a sample of lung tumor tissue.

CDR3 amino acids: CASSLTGPTNEKLFF. The CDR3 DNA reads as TGTGCCAGCAGCTTAACGGGGCCAACTAATGAAAAACTGTTTTTT. The chain carries TRBV7-2 and TRBJ1-4; maybe TRBD1 (5 bases). V was clipped by 2 bases and J by 0 bases, with 7 bases between them. Germline assignment: CDR1 SGHTA and CDR2 FQGNSA. CDR3 length equals 15 residues.